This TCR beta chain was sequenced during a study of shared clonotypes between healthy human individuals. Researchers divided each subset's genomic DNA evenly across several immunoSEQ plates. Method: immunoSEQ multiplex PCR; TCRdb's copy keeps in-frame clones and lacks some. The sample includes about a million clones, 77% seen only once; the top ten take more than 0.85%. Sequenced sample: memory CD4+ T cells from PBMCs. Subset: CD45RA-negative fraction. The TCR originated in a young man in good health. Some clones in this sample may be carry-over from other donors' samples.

Here the CDR3 DNA reads TGTGCCAGCAGCGAGTCCGGGACAGGGCCTGAAAAACTGTTTTTT. This encodes CASSESGTGPEKLFF. V usage is TRBV9 and J usage is TRBJ1-4; TRBD1 matches 9 bases. With 3 bases clipped from V and 7 bases from J, the junction kept 7 bases outside the gene matches. The CDR3 contains 15 residues. Looked up from germline, CDR1 is SGDLS and CDR2 is YYNGEE.